Listed here are 9 T cell receptor beta chains from one sample, sequenced in a study of cytomegalovirus exposure and HLA in healthy donors. Primers: 60 Vbeta forward and 13 Jbeta reverse. Sequencing was performed with immunoSEQ multiplex PCR; in TCRdb, only in-frame clones are kept and a portion is missing. The sample includes about 97,000 clones, about four fifths of them seen just once. Sequenced input: PBMCs. The receptors shown here come from a male donor in good health and CMV-seropositive.

The rearrangement joins TRBV5-4 to TRBJ1-1; D gene unclear. CDR1 is SGHNT, CDR2 YYREEE, per germline (reference sequence). CDR3 length: 13 amino acids. Trimming stripped 4 bases from V and 4 bases from J, with 11 bases between. The CDR3 DNA sequence: TGTGCCAGCAGCCTACATGAGGGCACTGAAGCTTTCTTT. Amino acid sequence: CASSLHEGTEAFF.

J is TRBJ2-5 and V is TRBV15; 14 positions match TRBD2. Looked up from germline, CDR1 is LNHNV and CDR2 is YYDKDF (reference sequence). The V gene end was trimmed by 3 bases and the J gene end by 5 bases; junction bases not matched to a gene: 11. The CDR3 runs to 18 residues. The CDR3, as DNA: TGTGCCACCAGCAGCCCTCTAGGGACTAGCGGGGGCGGGGAGACCCAGTACTTC. It translates to CATSSPLGTSGGGETQYF. The full variable domain, with the rest looked up from reference TRBV15 and TRBJ2-5, is DAMVIQNPRYQVTQFGKPVTLSCSQTLNHNVMYWYQQKSSQAPKLLFHYYDKDFNNEADTPDNFQSRRPNTSFCFLDIRSPGLGDTAMYLCATSSPLGTSGGGETQYFGPGTRLLVL.

This chain uses TRBV2 with TRBJ1-1, with D possibly TRBD1 on 5 matching bases. Trimming cost V 9 bases and J 9 bases, with 17 bases left between them. Germline CDR1 is SNHLY and CDR2 is FYNNEI. The CDR3 covers 12 residues. CDR3 coding DNA: TGTGCCAGTAGCACTATGGCAGGGAAAGCTTTCTTT. It codes for CASSTMAGKAFF.

In the case of this clone: A read error is likely, as this CDR3 ends without the conserved phenylalanine or tryptophan. The DNA is omitted, as the CDR3 cannot be located on it reliably, and the CDR3 follows TCRdb's listing. This chain connects TRBV2 to TRBJ1-2. Germline CDR1 and CDR2: SNHLY and FYNNEI. 12 amino acids form the CDR3, both terminal residues included. The CDR3 loop is CASNNLARGNLL.

This chain joins TRBV7-2 and TRBJ1-3, with D possibly being TRBD1 (6 bases). The CDR3 has 15 amino acids. Germline-derived CDR1 and CDR2 are SGHTA and FQGNSA. The V end lost 4 bases, the J end lost 2 bases, and 12 bases lay between the germline ends. The chain's CDR3 is CASSSDRTAGNTIYF. The CDR3 nucleotides are TGTGCCAGCAGCTCCGACCGGACAGCTGGAAACACCATATATTTT.

This clone appeared a single time. This chain connects TRBV25-1 to TRBJ1-1, with D possibly being TRBD1 (5 bases). V lost 9 bases and J lost 8, with 25 bases in between. The CDR3 has 15 residues. Germline values: CDR1 MGHDK, CDR2 SYGVNS. CDR3 sequence (DNA): TGTGCCAGTTCGAAAGGGGTAGGGGCGCTCGGGGAAGCTTTCTTT. It translates to CASSKGVGALGEAFF. The full variable domain, rest sourced from reference TRBV25-1 and TRBJ1-1, is EADIYQTPRYLVIGTGKKITLECSQTMGHDKMYWYQQDPGMELHLIHYSYGVNSTEKGDLSSESTVSRIRTEHFPLTLESARPSHTSQYLCASSKGVGALGEAFFGQGTRLTVV.

The chain carries TRBV7-9 and TRBJ2-1; perhaps TRBD2 as D (7 bases). The CDR3 length is 16 residues. V lost 4 bases and J lost 4, with 17 bases in between. Per germline, CDR1 SEHNR and CDR2 FQNEAQ (reference sequence). The CDR3 reads CASSSRGGRQYNEQFF. CDR3 sequence (DNA): TGTGCCAGCAGCTCAAGGGGGGGGAGACAATACAATGAGCAGTTCTTC.

This chain uses TRBV5-8 with TRBJ1-3, with a weak D call TRBD1 (6 bases). V lost 4 bases and J 4 bases, leaving 12 bases between the germline ends. This CDR3 spans 14 amino acids. CDR1 and CDR2 from the germline V gene are SGHTS and YDEGEE. CDR3 sequence reads: CASSASGVGNTIYF. The CDR3 DNA is TGTGCCAGCAGCGCTTCAGGGGTCGGAAACACCATATATTTT. The full variable domain, completed using reference TRBV5-8 and TRBJ1-3, is EAGVTQSPTHLIKTRGQQATLRCSPISGHTSVYWYQQALGLGLQFLLWYDEGEERNRGNFPPRFSGRQFPNYSSELNVNALELEDSALYLCASSASGVGNTIYFGEGSWLTVV.

V is TRBV30 and J is TRBJ1-6, with D perhaps TRBD1 (5 bases). The germline gives CDR1 GTSNPN, CDR2 SVGIG (reference sequence). Trimming removed 3 bases from V and 12 bases from J, with 12 bases in between. The length of the CDR3 is 12 residues. The CDR3 protein is CAWRRGSGPLHF. CDR3 in DNA: TGTGCCTGGAGAAGGGGCAGTGGACCCCTCCACTTT.